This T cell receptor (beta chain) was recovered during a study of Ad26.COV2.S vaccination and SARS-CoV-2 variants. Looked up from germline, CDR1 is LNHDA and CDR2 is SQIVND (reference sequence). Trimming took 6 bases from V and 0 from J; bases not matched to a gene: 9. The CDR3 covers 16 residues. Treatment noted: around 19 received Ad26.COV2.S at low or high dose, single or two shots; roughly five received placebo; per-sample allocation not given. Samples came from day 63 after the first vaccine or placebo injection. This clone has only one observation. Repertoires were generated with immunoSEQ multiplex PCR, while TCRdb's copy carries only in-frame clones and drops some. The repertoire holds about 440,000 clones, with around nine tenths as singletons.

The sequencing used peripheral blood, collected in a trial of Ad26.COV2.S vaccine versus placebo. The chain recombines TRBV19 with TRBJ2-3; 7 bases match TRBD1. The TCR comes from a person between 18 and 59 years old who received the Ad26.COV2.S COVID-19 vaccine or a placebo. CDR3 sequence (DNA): TGTGCCAGTAGCCCCTCCGGGACAGCTAGCACAGATACGCAGTATTTT. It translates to CASSPSGTASTDTQYF.